A single sample gave rise to the 3 T cell receptor beta chains below, sequenced in a study of shared clonotypes between healthy human individuals. Repertoires were generated with immunoSEQ multiplex PCR, while TCRdb's copy carries only in-frame clones and drops some. The data show some 550,000 clones, 97% seen once. Material for sequencing was naive CD4+ T cells sorted from blood. Subset denoted: CD45RA+ positively selected. The receptors shown here come from a woman aged 25 to 39 in good health.

The V call is TRBV5-4, the J call TRBJ2-1, with a possible D match to TRBD2 (6 bases). From germline, CDR1 is SGHNT and CDR2 YYREEE (reference sequence). V was cut by 3 bases and J by 9 bases, with 19 bases left in between. The CDR3 consists of 15 residues. CDR3 amino acids: CASSSRDSRDFEQFF. DNA for the CDR3: TGTGCCAGCAGCTCGCGGGACTCGAGGGACTTTGAGCAGTTCTTC.

The CDR3 coding sequence is TGTGCCAGTAGTAATAGGGGAAACATTCAGTACTTC. Translated: CASSNRGNIQYF. The chain is built from TRBV19 and TRBJ2-4, with TRBD1 as a possible D gene (5 bases). The germline CDR1 and CDR2 sequences are LNHDA and SQIVND (reference sequence). Trimming took off 4 bases at V and 6 bases at J, with 7 bases between the two ends. The CDR3 length is 12 residues.

The chain uses TRBV19 and TRBJ2-3; D might be TRBD2 (5 bases). V was cut by 0 bases and J by 1 base, with 20 bases left in between. CDR3 size: 19 residues. Germline V gene lookup returns CDR1 LNHDA and CDR2 SQIVND (reference sequence). CDR3 DNA sequence: TGTGCCAGTAGTATAGATCTCTCCCTGAACCCCGGGGGCACAGATACGCAGTATTTT. Amino acid sequence: CASSIDLSLNPGGTDTQYF.